This TCR beta chain was identified in a study of blood T cell repertoires in COVID-19. About the study: Samples came from the United States, Italy and Spain, spanning acute and convalescent COVID-19. PBMCs, B-cell-depleted T cells, or T cells provided the cDNA or gDNA that made up the material.

The CDR3 consists of 15 residues. Germline CDR1 reads SGHAT; CDR2 reads FQNNGV. After removal of 1 base from V and 8 bases from J, the junction contained 4 bases not matched to a gene. Per the original data handling: Amplification with reference gene primers provided the estimates of nucleated cell counts. Some clones are missing from TCRdb's copy, which holds only in-frame ones; the method was immunoSEQ multiplex PCR. V and J calls and clone size come straight from that table; D and trimming were deduced from the DNA. Here the sample spans 110,000 or so clones, over 80% being singletons. Sequenced sample: peripheral blood. The receptor comes from a woman between 45 and 65 years old with acute or convalescent COVID-19. The chain recombines TRBV11-2 with TRBJ2-1; 11 bases fit TRBD2. The CDR3 loop reads CASSLGTSGSYEQFF. The CDR3 nucleotides read TGTGCCAGCAGCTTAGGGACTAGCGGGTCATATGAGCAGTTCTTC. The entire variable domain, with the rest obtained from reference TRBV11-2 and TRBJ2-1, is as follows: EAGVAQSPRYKIIEKRQSVAFWCNPISGHATLYWYQQILGQGPKLLIQFQNNGVVDDSQLPKDRFSAERLKGVDSTLKIQPAKLEDSAVYLCASSLGTSGSYEQFFGPGTRLTVL.